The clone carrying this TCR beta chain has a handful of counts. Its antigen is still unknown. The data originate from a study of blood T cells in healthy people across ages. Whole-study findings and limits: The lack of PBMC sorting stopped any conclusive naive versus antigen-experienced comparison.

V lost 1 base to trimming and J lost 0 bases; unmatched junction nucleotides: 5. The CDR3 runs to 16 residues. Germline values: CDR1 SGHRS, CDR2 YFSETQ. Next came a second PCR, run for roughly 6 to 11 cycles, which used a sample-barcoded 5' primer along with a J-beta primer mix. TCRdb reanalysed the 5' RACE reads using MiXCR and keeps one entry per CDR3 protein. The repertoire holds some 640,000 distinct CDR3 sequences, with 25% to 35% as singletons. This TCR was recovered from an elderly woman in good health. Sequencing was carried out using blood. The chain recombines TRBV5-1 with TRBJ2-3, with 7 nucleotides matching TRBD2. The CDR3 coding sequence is TGCGCCAGCAGCTTGCAAGCGGGGCTTAGCACAGATACGCAGTATTTT. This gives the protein CASSLQAGLSTDTQYF.